One T cell receptor beta chain is described in this entry. The antigen remains unidentified. The sample comes from a study of cytomegalovirus exposure and HLA in healthy donors. Study information: The same platform was used for the roughly 110 validation repertoires as for the approximately 730 first-cohort repertoires, as reported in a later analysis.

Assay: immunoSEQ multiplex PCR; the TCRdb copy retains only in-frame clones and omits some. The table lists a few hundred thousand clones, nearly 90% of them singletons, with 0.35% to 0.45% in the top ten. Overall study results and limits: Cytomegalovirus association was assigned to more than 150 TCR beta chains.

Germline assignment: CDR1 MNHNS and CDR2 SASEGT. J lost 4 bases, V lost 6 bases, and 5 bases had no gene match. The CDR3 contains 13 residues. This clonotype was sampled from a woman between 18 and 29 years old in good health and CMV-seronegative. The chain carries TRBV6-1 and TRBJ2-5; 7 bases agree with TRBD2. Sequencing was carried out using PBMCs. The CDR3 loop reads CASRLALGETQYF. In DNA, the CDR3 is TGTGCCAGCAGACTAGCGTTAGGAGAGACCCAGTACTTC.